Shown below are 14 T cell receptor beta chains from a single sample sequenced in a study of cytomegalovirus exposure and HLA in healthy donors. The primer mix had 60 Vbeta and 13 Jbeta primers. The method was immunoSEQ multiplex PCR; TCRdb's version includes in-frame clones alone and lacks a portion of them. The table lists around 130,000 clones, 70% to 85% of them singletons. Sequencing was performed on PBMCs. The receptor set was obtained from a man aged 18 to 35 in good health and CMV-seropositive.

The V gene is TRBV11-2, the J gene TRBJ2-7, with D perhaps TRBD1 (5 bases). The V and J ends lost 5 bases and 1 base respectively, with 15 bases between them. This CDR3 spans 15 amino acids. Germline V gene lookup returns CDR1 SGHAT and CDR2 FQNNGV. The CDR3 DNA is TGTGCCAGCAGCAGCCGGACACAGGCGTCCTACGAGCAGTACTTC. Its protein product is CASSSRTQASYEQYF.

The chain combines TRBV25-1 with TRBJ1-2, with D possibly matching TRBD1 (5 bases). Germline CDR1 reads MGHDK; CDR2 reads SYGVNS. V dropped 4 bases and J dropped 7 bases, with 19 bases sitting between them. CDR3 length: 15 amino acids. This CDR3 is CASSVKGLSVGGYTF. In nucleotides, the CDR3 is TGTGCCAGCAGTGTGAAGGGGCTGTCCGTGGGTGGCTACACCTTC.

The rearrangement uses TRBV27 and TRBJ1-1; D unclear. Germline assignment: CDR1 MNHEY and CDR2 SMNVEV (reference sequence). The CDR3 is 13 amino acids. The ends were cut back, 5 bases at V and 1 base at J, with 8 bases in the middle. CDR3 in DNA: TGTGCCAGCAGTATCCACAAGAACACTGAAGCTTTCTTT. It translates to CASSIHKNTEAFF.

The chain joins TRBV7-9 to TRBJ1-5; D is possibly TRBD1 (5 bases). There are 17 residues in the CDR3. Between the trimmed V and J ends, which lost 5 bases and 2 bases, there was a span of 19 bases. Germline V gene sequence: CDR1 SEHNR, CDR2 FQNEAQ (reference sequence). The CDR3, as DNA: TGTGCCAGCAGCCGCGCACCGGGGGGATGGGGCAATCAGCCCCAGCATTTT. Residues: CASSRAPGGWGNQPQHF.

The rearrangement links TRBV6-1 to TRBJ2-4; tentatively, D is TRBD1 (5 bases). The CDR3 spans 17 residues. V gave up 2 bases and J gave up 1 base, with 15 bases separating them. In germline, CDR1 is MNHNS, CDR2 SASEGT. The DNA of the CDR3 is TGTGCCAGCAGTGAACCCGACACAGGTCGGGCCAAAAACATTCAGTACTTC. This translates into CASSEPDTGRAKNIQYF.

This CDR3 reads CASKDSRPLRTLNTEAFF. The CDR3 region has the DNA TGTGCTAGTAAGGACAGCAGGCCCTTAAGAACCTTGAACACTGAAGCTTTCTTT. This chain joins TRBV12-5 and TRBJ1-1; maybe TRBD1 (6 bases). From germline, CDR1 is LGHNT and CDR2 FRNRAP. The CDR3 contains 18 residues. V was clipped by 8 bases and J by 0 bases, with 25 bases between them. The full variable domain, its missing parts supplied by reference TRBV12-5 and TRBJ1-1, is DARVTQTPRHKVTEMGQEVTMRCQPILGHNTVFWYRQTMMQGLELLAYFRNRAPLDDSGMPKDRFSAEMPDATLATLKIQPSEPRDSAVYFCASKDSRPLRTLNTEAFFGQGTRLTVV.

This chain connects TRBV13 to TRBJ2-3; 13 bases align to TRBD2. J gave up 5 bases and V 5 bases, and 4 bases lay outside the gene matches. Germline lookup yields CDR1 PRHDT and CDR2 FYEKMQ (reference sequence). The CDR3 sequence is 15 residues long. CDR3 DNA sequence: TGTGCCAGCAGCCCTGGACTAGCGGGGGAAGATACGCAGTATTTT. Its protein is CASSPGLAGEDTQYF.

J is TRBJ1-2 and V is TRBV15; D may be TRBD1 (6 bases). Per the germline V gene, CDR1 is LNHNV and CDR2 is YYDKDF (reference sequence). The CDR3 sequence is 13 residues long. V was clipped by 0 bases and J by 8 bases, with 10 bases between them. Here the CDR3 reads CATSREGARGYTF. The CDR3 nucleotides are TGTGCCACCAGCAGAGAGGGGGCAAGGGGCTACACCTTC.

J is TRBJ2-5 and V is TRBV7-9; D perhaps matches TRBD1 (6 bases). The end of the DNA is better explained by TRBJ2-7, so the J call may be wrong. There are 12 residues in the CDR3. Germline-derived CDR1 and CDR2 are SEHNR and FQNEAQ (reference sequence). The CDR3 protein is CASSRDNYEQYF. CDR3 sequence (DNA): TGTGCCAGCAGCAGGGACAACTACGAGCAGTACTTC.

The chain employs TRBV6-1 and TRBJ1-4; D remains ambiguous. Germline V CDR1 and CDR2: MNHNS, SASEGT. The CDR3 length is 15 residues. V gave up 1 base and J gave up 8 bases, with 14 bases separating them. CDR3 DNA: TGTGCCAGCAGTGAAGGGGGAGCTTTTCAGGAAAAACTGTTTTTT. Amino acid sequence: CASSEGGAFQEKLFF.

This sequence joins TRBV9 and TRBJ1-2, with 10 bases fitting TRBD1. The V and J ends lost 5 bases and 3 bases, in that order; junction bases with no gene match: 4. The germline CDR1 and CDR2 sequences are SGDLS and YYNGEE. This CDR3 region has 14 residues. CDR3: CASSAGTGDYGYTF. CDR3 coding DNA: TGTGCCAGCAGTGCCGGGACAGGGGACTATGGCTACACCTTC.

This sequence joins TRBV5-1 and TRBJ1-1, with TRBD1 as a possible D gene (6 bases). Per germline, CDR1 SGHRS and CDR2 YFSETQ. Trimming stripped 0 bases from V and 6 bases from J, with 24 bases between. The CDR3 consists of 18 residues. CDR3 sequence: CASSLEGTRGRGNPEAFF. The CDR3 nucleotides are TGCGCCAGCAGCTTGGAGGGCACCAGGGGCCGCGGTAATCCTGAAGCTTTCTTT.

The chain couples TRBV6-5 to TRBJ2-1, with 10 bases lining up with TRBD2. J gave up 6 bases and V 4 bases, and 6 bases lay outside the gene matches. CDR1 MNHEY and CDR2 SVGAGI come from the germline V gene. There are 15 residues in the CDR3. CDR3 amino acids: CASSFSSGSGNEQFF. Here the CDR3 DNA reads TGTGCCAGCAGTTTTTCTAGCGGGAGTGGCAATGAGCAGTTCTTC.

The chain is built from TRBV19 and TRBJ1-5; 9 bases agree with TRBD1. The J segment lost 6 bases and the V segment lost 0 bases, leaving 6 bases of the junction unmatched. CDR3 length: 16 residues. Germline V lookup: CDR1 LNHDA, CDR2 SQIVND (reference sequence). Written as DNA, the CDR3 is TGTGCCAGTAGTATAGATCCTGACAGGGGGGGTCAGCCCCAGCATTTT. This codes for CASSIDPDRGGQPQHF.